This TCR beta chain was sequenced in a study of shared clonotypes between healthy human individuals. TCRdb keeps only in-frame clones here, not all; method: immunoSEQ multiplex PCR. The table includes about 2 million clones, 85% to 95% detected once. Whole-study findings and limits: An anticipated effect of sequencing depth on clonotype sharing among donors was recognized. Having only a few donors restricted how much genetic and exposure-history diversity was captured. Some naive CD4 clonotypes, around 5%, turned up in common across several donors.

Each of the donors was a healthy adult who was HIV-negative and had not had a recent acute infection or vaccination. In germline, CDR1 is MGHDK, CDR2 SYGVNS. The ends lost 2 bases at V and 9 bases at J; junction bases unmatched: 7. The CDR3 runs 15 residues. On this clone itself: Its cognate antigen is unknown.

This clonotype was sampled from a man between 18 and 29 years old in good health. The sample comprised naive CD4+ T cells sorted from blood. Subset here: CD45RA+ positively selected. This chain links TRBV25-1 with TRBJ1-6; the match to TRBD1 covers 7 bases. CDR3 residues: CASSENRGFSSPLHF. CDR3 DNA: TGTGCCAGCAGTGAAAACAGGGGATTCTCTTCACCCCTCCACTTT.